A selection of T cell receptor beta chains follows, all from one sample in a study of control samples from healthy donors and cancer patients. Sequenced by immunoSEQ multiplex PCR; TCRdb stores in-frame clones only, minus some. The sample lists about 130,000 clones; roughly 90% were seen once. The specimen sequenced was PBMCs. The receptors were gathered from a man over 45 with head and neck cancer. Both conserved end residues are part of each CDR3. The D gene is left open where the match is weak. Only some rows state a clone size, as once, few, many or a class for expanded clones.

D gene,clone size,V gene,J gene,CDR3 protein,CDR3 DNA
TRBD2,-,TRBV11-2,TRBJ2-1,CASSLAGGPENEQFF,TGTGCCAGCAGCTTAGCGGGAGGGCCGGAGAATGAGCAGTTCTTC
-,-,TRBV6-5,TRBJ1-4,CASSYLLREGEKLFF,TGTGCCAGCAGTTACTTACTCAGGGAGGGAGAAAAACTGTTTTTT
-,-,TRBV25-1,TRBJ2-6,CASSGVQGGSGANVLTF,TGTGCCAGCAGTGGCGTACAGGGGGGGTCTGGGGCCAACGTCCTGACTTTC
-,-,TRBV27,TRBJ2-7,CASSLWASPDEQYF,TGTGCCAGCAGTTTATGGGCCAGCCCCGACGAGCAGTACTTC
-,-,TRBV19,TRBJ1-2,CASKGHGYTF,TGTGCCAGTAAGGGGCATGGCTACACCTTC
TRBD1,-,TRBV11-2,TRBJ2-7,CASTFGTGFFEQYF,TGTGCCAGCACCTTCGGGACAGGGTTCTTCGAGCAGTACTTC
-,-,TRBV7-9,TRBJ1-2,CASSPIPGLNGYTF,TGTGCCAGCAGCCCGATCCCAGGGTTGAATGGCTACACCTTC
-,-,TRBV11-2,TRBJ2-7,CASSPGTYEQYF,TGTGCCAGCAGCCCCGGGACCTACGAGCAGTACTTC
-,-,TRBV10-2,TRBJ1-5,CASTPSGNQPQHF,TGCGCCAGCACCCCAAGCGGCAATCAGCCCCAGCATTTT
TRBD2,-,TRBV11-2,TRBJ2-3,CASSLIGRAADTQYF,TGTGCCAGCAGCTTGATCGGGAGGGCTGCCGATACGCAGTATTTT
-,-,TRBV19,TRBJ2-1,CASSMGGARDGEQFF,TGTGCCAGTAGTATGGGGGGGGCGCGGGATGGTGAGCAGTTCTTC
TRBD1,once,TRBV7-2,TRBJ1-5,CASSLAGTDNQPQHF,TGTGCCAGCAGCTTAGCTGGGACAGACAATCAGCCCCAGCATTTT
-,-,TRBV28,TRBJ2-3,CASSLVSFTDTQYF,TGTGCCAGCAGTTTAGTGAGCTTTACAGATACGCAGTATTTT
TRBD1,-,TRBV2,TRBJ1-4,CASSGQINEKLFF,TGTGCCAGCTCGGGACAGATTAATGAAAAACTGTTTTTT
-,-,TRBV11-2,TRBJ2-1,CASSLRSGLSTYNEQFF,TGTGCCAGCAGCTTAAGGAGTGGGCTATCCACCTACAATGAGCAGTTCTTC
-,-,TRBV11-2,TRBJ2-1,CASSFSKDSTHEQFF,TGTGCCAGCAGCTTTTCCAAGGATTCTACCCATGAGCAGTTCTTC
TRBD1,-,TRBV7-8,TRBJ1-4,CASSLAPPDRGIREKLFF,TGTGCCAGCAGCTTAGCGCCCCCGGACAGGGGGATACGTGAAAAACTGTTTTTT
-,-,TRBV5-6,TRBJ2-1,CASSLDRGTTYNEQFF,TGTGCCAGCAGCTTGGATAGGGGGACCACCTACAATGAGCAGTTCTTC
-,-,TRBV5-1,TRBJ2-3,CASSLGTSADTQYF,TGCGCCAGCTCTTTGGGCACATCCGCAGATACGCAGTATTTT
-,-,TRBV7-9,TRBJ2-3,CASSPETYTDTQYF,TGTGCCAGCAGCCCCGAGACTTATACAGATACGCAGTATTTT